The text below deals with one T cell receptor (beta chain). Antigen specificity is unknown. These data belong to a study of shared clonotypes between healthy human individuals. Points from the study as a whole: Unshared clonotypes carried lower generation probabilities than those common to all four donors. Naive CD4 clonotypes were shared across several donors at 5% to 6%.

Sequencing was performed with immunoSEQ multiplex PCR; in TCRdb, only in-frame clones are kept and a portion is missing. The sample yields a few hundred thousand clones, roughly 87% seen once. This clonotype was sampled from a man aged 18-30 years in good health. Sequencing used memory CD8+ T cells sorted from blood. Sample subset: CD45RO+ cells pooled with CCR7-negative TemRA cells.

CDR3 sequence: CASSYSGGSQYF. The CDR3 DNA follows: TGTGCCAGCAGTTACTCGGGGGGGTCGCAGTACTTC. The genes are TRBV6-5 and TRBJ2-7; the match to TRBD2 covers 7 bases. Trimming cost V 0 bases and J 9 bases; bases outside gene matches: 2. Germline CDR1 and CDR2: MNHEY and SVGAGI. This CDR3 has 12 amino acids.